Given below is one T cell receptor beta chain in context. This clone was detected only a few times. It lacks a known antigen. Base quality data are lacking; no much larger clone is found one base away. The CDR3 contains 20 residues, cysteine and phenylalanine counted. The CDR3 DNA has 60 bases and is translated from base 1. For CDR1 and CDR2, the germline V gene (reference sequence) lists PRHDT and FYEKMQ. Trimming leaves V shorter by 1 base and J shorter by 7 bases, with the junction holding 19 bases beyond the gene matches. The data were obtained in a study of cytomegalovirus exposure and HLA in healthy donors (dated by TCRdb to about 2017). With respect to the entire study: An earlier analysis of some 600 of the donors reported 276 Gb of sequence data and about 120 million unique TCR beta sequences obtained from about 200 million T cells. Around 330 gigabases of sequencing data and 75 million to 85 million unique TCR sequences made up an early release that covered 500 to 650 HLA-typed donors. The genetic ancestry cluster associated with self-reported Caucasian donors included approximately 85% of the 350 to 500 genotyped donors. The study aimed to test whether cataloging public T cell receptors could reveal signatures of past pathogen exposure. Using immunosequencing, the study profiled T cell repertoires from about 620 subjects and related those repertoires to cytomegalovirus serostatus. A separate validation cohort of approximately 120 different subjects was used in addition to the roughly 700-subject first cohort. The study combined high-throughput TCR immunosequencing, statistical association of individual TCRs with disease status, and machine learning to predict cytomegalovirus infection status. A later analysis re-analyzed previously published TCR beta repertoires from roughly 630 donors and added high-resolution HLA genotyping to study TCR occurrence patterns. Rather than drawing on any new phenotypic data, the later analysis identified candidate immune exposures from TCR beta sequences and the way those sequences occurred across donors. To decide whether each TCR beta V gene segment behaved as functional or pseudogenic, an earlier analysis of some 570 of the donors relied on high-throughput TCR beta sequencing. Alongside the repertoire data, information on donor age, sex, ethnicity and CMV serostatus was compiled. In a later genetic analysis, genome-wide SNP genotypes for about three fifths of the roughly 670 donors were used, and that subset was treated as a discovery cohort. Every repertoire in the discovery cohort had been generated on one and the same sequencing platform. HLA typing covered class I and class II loci at four-digit resolution. The number of donors typed differed by locus, with about 620-630 for A, B, C, DRB1 and DQB1, around 500 for DQA1, 600 to 610 for DPA1, and over 400 for DPB1. Roughly five DR-DQ haplotypes were treated as single units for association and clustering because of strong linkage in the cohort. On average, roughly 240,000 unique TCR beta nucleotide sequences were sequenced per donor among a few hundred genotyped donors of the cohort, with about 19% of those sequences being non-productive.

Here is what the overall study found, with its caveats: Cytomegalovirus status was reported to be diagnosed by the classifier with high specificity and sensitivity in both the original and validation cohorts. A later analysis found that most CMV-associated TCR beta chains appeared HLA-restricted, with HLA associations seemingly driven largely by CMV exposure. A few of the identified cytomegalovirus-associated TCR beta chains were confirmed in vitro to be specific for cytomegalovirus antigens. Correlated functional status among segregating V segments might be attributable to linkage disequilibrium, but an unknown experimental factor could not be ruled out. This cohort had only TCR beta chains sequenced, and the lack of alpha or paired-chain data limited which features could be detected. Some IMGT-functional V segments, including TRBV6-2 and TRBV6-3, could not be distinguished by the 87-base-pair reads and were therefore excluded. The study gave a list of some 150 TCR beta chains associated with cytomegalovirus. In a later analysis, some 17,000 TCR beta sequences were associated with specific HLA alleles at a false discovery rate of 0.05. In a later analysis, HLA-associated TCR beta chains were found to be more clonally expanded and to have lower generation probabilities than equally common non-associated chains. The authors suggested that the approach could potentially be generalized to other disease states and immunological phenotypes. A later analysis found that TCR association rates varied across HLA loci, with DRB1 alleles showing the most associated TCRs and HLA-C alleles the fewest. The only immune exposure information available for the cohort was CMV serostatus. Most TCR sequences were seen in very few donors, while some public TCRs were found in many individuals. The earlier analysis of nearly 600 of the donors excluded over 15 rarely observed V segments, including chromosome 9 orphons, because counts were too low. A later genetic analysis associated a missense DCLRE1C variant with V-gene and J-gene trimming of TCR beta chains, and an independent cohort replicated the association. Presence/absence analyses assumed roughly uniform sequencing depth across donors, an assumption that may not hold. A further reported finding was that TCR beta sequences accurately predicted the HLA-A and HLA-B alleles for most subjects in the first cohort. According to a later analysis, parvovirus B19, influenza, CMV and Epstein-Barr virus appeared linked to several top co-occurrence clusters. Compared with the roughly 710-donor mean, donors in an Asian-associated ancestry cluster had fewer N-insertions in productive TCRs, according to a later genetic analysis. When HLA alleles, especially DR and DQ, strongly co-occurred, TCR associations were difficult to assign to individual alleles. Because HLA typing was missing for some donors at each locus, association tests included only the typed subset. A cluster of highly shared sequence variants was judged likely to be a technical artifact of the sequencing pipeline. Broadly in line with IMGT annotations, most TCR beta V segments showed up in productive rearrangements about 87% or about 30% of the time in an earlier analysis of several hundred of the donors.

The cohort consisted of 600 or so healthy bone marrow donors. All cohort members were sampled while nominally healthy, although unrecorded immune exposures were likely present. The donor tested CMV seropositive, placing the donor among the 250 to 350 seropositive members of the cohort. A peripheral blood sample was collected from each donor, and TCR beta sequencing was performed on peripheral blood mononuclear cells. The Qiagen DNeasy Blood Extraction Kit was used to extract genomic DNA from the blood cell samples. Library construction relied on the immunoSEQ multiplex PCR assay. For the multiplex PCR, a mixture combining 60 forward primers for TCR Vbeta segments and 13 reverse primers for TCR Jbeta segments was used. The CDR3 region of rearranged TCR beta genes was amplified from genomic DNA by a multiplex PCR assay. On the Illumina HiSeq System, the amplified TCR beta libraries were sequenced as 87-base-pair reads. Per the authors' processing: In a later analysis, tens of millions of unique TCR beta chains were counted across the roughly 610 repertoires, and approximately 11 million of these chains were shared by at least two donors. A nearest-neighbor algorithm error-corrected the raw reads and collapsed the reads into unique sequences, merging closely related sequences to remove PCR and sequencing errors. CDR3 sequences were aligned to IMGT reference sequences to assign V, D and J gene segments. For a sequence to be retained, a match of at least six nucleotides was required to both a V gene segment and a J gene segment. Rearrangements were called productive when the CDR3 lacked stop codons and stayed in frame with V and J; all others were non-productive. Following IMGT convention, CDR3 was defined as the stretch from the second conserved V-encoded cysteine up to the conserved J-encoded phenylalanine. The earlier analysis of some 550 of the donors excluded any sequence lacking an unambiguous match to a single V gene segment. In an earlier analysis of roughly 500 of the donors, V segments were called functional above 56.7% productive rearrangements and were called segregating when the between-donor standard deviation exceeded 5%. A statistical classification framework was built for diagnosing cytomegalovirus status from the catalog of TCR beta chain sequences. In a later analysis, TCR nucleotide sequences were compared against IMGT/GENE-DB human TR gene sequences so that V and J genes could be assigned. The TCRdist pipeline was used in a later analysis to assign CDR3 sequences and most-parsimonious VDJ recombination scenarios. In a later analysis, each TCR beta chain was defined by its CDR3 amino acid sequence together with its V-gene family, and reads without a unique V-gene family were excluded. In a later analysis, a few hundred highly shared, low-generation-probability nucleotide sequences were removed to address suspected cross-contamination and a sequencing artifact. For each public chain, a later analysis derived a clonal expansion index from normalized ranks of inferred template counts within each repertoire. In a later analysis, generation probabilities were computed using a VDJ recombination model fitted to out-of-frame rearrangements, and the results were checked against IGoR. A later analysis scored TCR-TCR, TCR-HLA and TCR-CMV co-occurrence with hypergeometric tests, applying a repertoire-size bias correction to TCR pairs. In a later analysis, false discovery rates were estimated by permuting HLA or CMV assignments 20 times. A later analysis grouped co-occurring TCRs with DBSCAN, adding TCRdist sequence similarity when clustering within HLA-allele-positive subsets. For co-occurrence clustering, repertoires with fewer than 30,000 or more than 120,000 public chains were excluded, along with a handful of repertoires with anomalous nucleotide sharing. Sourced from immuneACCESS, this table was stored by TCRdb with only in-frame sequences that have V and J called. A share of the clones is absent; for the studies checked, an unresolved V gene accounts for under half, and the remainder has no known explanation. The V and J calls and clone size come from that table; D and trimming were worked out from the DNA. This sample comprises some 84,000 clones, roughly 61% of them detected only once. In total, the top ten clones hold approximately 16% of the sample.

Sequenced: PBMCs. The receptor was isolated from a woman aged 40 to 49 in good health and CMV-seropositive. The rearranged chain carries TRBV13 and TRBJ2-1, with TRBD2 matching 10 junction bases. The CDR3 reads CASSLVFSSGSDPRGNEQFF. The nucleotides are TGTGCCAGCAGCTTAGTGTTCTCTAGCGGGAGTGACCCCAGAGGGAATGAGCAGTTCTTC.